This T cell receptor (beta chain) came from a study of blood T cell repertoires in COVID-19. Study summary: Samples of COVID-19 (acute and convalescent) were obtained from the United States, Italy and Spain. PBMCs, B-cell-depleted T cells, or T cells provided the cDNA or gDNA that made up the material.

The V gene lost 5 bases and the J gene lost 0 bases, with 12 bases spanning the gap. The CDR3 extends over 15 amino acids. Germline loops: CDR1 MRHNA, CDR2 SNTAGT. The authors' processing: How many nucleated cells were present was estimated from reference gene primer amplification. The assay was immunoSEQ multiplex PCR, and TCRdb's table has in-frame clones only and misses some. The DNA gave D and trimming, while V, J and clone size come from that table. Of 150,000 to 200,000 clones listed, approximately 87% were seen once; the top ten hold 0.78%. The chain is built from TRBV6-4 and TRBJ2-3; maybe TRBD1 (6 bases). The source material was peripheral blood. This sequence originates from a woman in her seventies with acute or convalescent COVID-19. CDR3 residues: CASSRGGVSTDTQYF. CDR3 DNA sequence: TGTGCCAGCAGTAGAGGGGGAGTTAGCACAGATACGCAGTATTTT.